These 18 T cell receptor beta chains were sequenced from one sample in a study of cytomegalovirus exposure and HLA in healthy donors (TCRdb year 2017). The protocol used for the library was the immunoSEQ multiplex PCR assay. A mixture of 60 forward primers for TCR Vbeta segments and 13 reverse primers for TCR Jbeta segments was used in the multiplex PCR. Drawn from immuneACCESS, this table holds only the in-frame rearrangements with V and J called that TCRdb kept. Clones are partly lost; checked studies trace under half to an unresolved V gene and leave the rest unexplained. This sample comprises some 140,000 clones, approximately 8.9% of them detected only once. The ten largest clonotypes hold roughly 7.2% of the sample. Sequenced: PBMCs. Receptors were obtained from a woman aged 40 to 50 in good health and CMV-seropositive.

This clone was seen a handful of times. CDR3 region: CASSLGAQYEQYF. For the CDR3, the DNA is TGTGCCAGCAGCTTGGGGGCTCAGTACGAGCAGTACTTC. This rearrangement joins TRBV5-4 to TRBJ2-7; D is ambiguous. CDR3 size: 13 residues. CDR1 and CDR2 (germline): SGHNT, YYREEE (reference sequence). V lost 0 bases and J lost 4, with 8 bases in between.

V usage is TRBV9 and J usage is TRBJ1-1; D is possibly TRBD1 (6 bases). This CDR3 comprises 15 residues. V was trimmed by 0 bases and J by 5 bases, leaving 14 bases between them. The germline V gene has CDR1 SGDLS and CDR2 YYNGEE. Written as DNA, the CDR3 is TGTGCCAGCAGCGTAGCTAACAGGGCTGGGACTGAAGCTTTCTTT. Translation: CASSVANRAGTEAFF.

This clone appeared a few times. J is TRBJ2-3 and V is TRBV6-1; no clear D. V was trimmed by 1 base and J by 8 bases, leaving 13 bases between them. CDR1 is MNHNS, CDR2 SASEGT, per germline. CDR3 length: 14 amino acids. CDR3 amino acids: CASSEVSPHGTQYF. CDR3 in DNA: TGTGCCAGCAGTGAAGTGTCCCCCCACGGTACGCAGTATTTT.

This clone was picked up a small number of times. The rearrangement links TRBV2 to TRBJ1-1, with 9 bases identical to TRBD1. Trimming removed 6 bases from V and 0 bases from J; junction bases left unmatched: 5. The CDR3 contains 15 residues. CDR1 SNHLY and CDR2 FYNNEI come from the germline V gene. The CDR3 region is CASSIQGAVNTEAFF. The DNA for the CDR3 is TGTGCCAGCAGCATACAGGGGGCGGTGAACACTGAAGCTTTCTTT.

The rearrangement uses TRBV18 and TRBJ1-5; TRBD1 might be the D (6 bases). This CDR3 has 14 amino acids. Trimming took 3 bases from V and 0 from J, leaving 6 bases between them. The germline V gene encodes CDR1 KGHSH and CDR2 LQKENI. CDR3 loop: CASSPDSSNQPQHF. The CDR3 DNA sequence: TGTGCCAGCTCACCGGACAGTAGCAATCAGCCCCAGCATTTT.

Written as DNA, the CDR3 is TGTGCCAGCAGCCGACAGGGGGCAGACACTGAAGCTTTCTTT. Amino acid sequence: CASSRQGADTEAFF. This chain connects TRBV6-6 to TRBJ1-1, with TRBD1 identical over 10 bases. Germline V CDR1 and CDR2: MNHNY, SVGAGI (reference sequence). The CDR3 contains 14 residues. Trimming at V came to 6 bases and at J to 3 bases, leaving 4 bases not matched to a gene.

CDR3 in DNA: TGCGCCAGCAGCCAGATAGCCGGTACAGATACGCAGTATTTT. Amino acids: CASSQIAGTDTQYF. J is TRBJ2-3 and V is TRBV4-1; no definite D call. The CDR3 runs 14 residues. Germline CDR1 reads MGHRA; CDR2 reads YSYEKL. V gave up 3 bases and J gave up 3 bases, with 10 bases separating them.

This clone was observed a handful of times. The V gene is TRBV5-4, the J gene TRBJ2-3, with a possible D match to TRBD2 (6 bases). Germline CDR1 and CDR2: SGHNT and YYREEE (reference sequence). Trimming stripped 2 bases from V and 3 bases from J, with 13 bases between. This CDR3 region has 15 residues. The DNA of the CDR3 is TGTGCCAGCAGCTTCGTTGGCGGGGTTACAGATACGCAGTATTTT. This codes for CASSFVGGVTDTQYF.

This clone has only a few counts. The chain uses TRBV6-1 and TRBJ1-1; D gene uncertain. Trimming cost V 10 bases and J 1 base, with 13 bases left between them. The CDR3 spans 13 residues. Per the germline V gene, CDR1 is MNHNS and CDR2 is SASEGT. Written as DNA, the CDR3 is TGTGCCACCCGACCCACAGAGAACACTGAAGCTTTCTTT. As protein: CATRPTENTEAFF.

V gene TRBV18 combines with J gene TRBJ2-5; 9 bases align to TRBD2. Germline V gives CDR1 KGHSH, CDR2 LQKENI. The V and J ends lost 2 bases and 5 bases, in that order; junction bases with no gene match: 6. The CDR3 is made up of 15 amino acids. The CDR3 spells CASSPTAGGKETQYF. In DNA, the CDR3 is TGTGCCAGCTCACCAACAGCGGGGGGTAAGGAGACCCAGTACTTC. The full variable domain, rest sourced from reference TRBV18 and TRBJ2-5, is NAGVMQNPRHLVRRRGQEARLRCSPMKGHSHVYWYRQLPEEGLKFMVYLQKENIIDESGMPKERFSAEFPKEGPSILRIQQVVRGDSAAYFCASSPTAGGKETQYFGPGTRLLVL.

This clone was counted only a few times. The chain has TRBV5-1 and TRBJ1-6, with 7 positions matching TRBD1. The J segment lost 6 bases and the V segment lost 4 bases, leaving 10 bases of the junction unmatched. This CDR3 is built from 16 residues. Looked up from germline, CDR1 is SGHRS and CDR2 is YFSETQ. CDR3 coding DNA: TGCGCCAGCAGCCCAACGACAGGGTGGGGTAATTCACCCCTCCACTTT. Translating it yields CASSPTTGWGNSPLHF. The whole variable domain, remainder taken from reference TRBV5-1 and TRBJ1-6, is KAGVTQTPRYLIKTRGQQVTLSCSPISGHRSVSWYQQTPGQGLQFLFEYFSETQRNKGNFPGRFSGRQFSNSRSEMNVSTLELGDSALYLCASSPTTGWGNSPLHFGNGTRLTVT.

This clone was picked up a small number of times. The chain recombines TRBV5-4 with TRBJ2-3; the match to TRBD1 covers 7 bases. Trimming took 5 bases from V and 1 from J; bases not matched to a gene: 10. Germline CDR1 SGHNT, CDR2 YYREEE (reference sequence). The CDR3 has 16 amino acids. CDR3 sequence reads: CASRPNPGQRTDTQYF. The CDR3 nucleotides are TGTGCCAGCAGGCCGAACCCGGGACAGCGCACAGATACGCAGTATTTT.

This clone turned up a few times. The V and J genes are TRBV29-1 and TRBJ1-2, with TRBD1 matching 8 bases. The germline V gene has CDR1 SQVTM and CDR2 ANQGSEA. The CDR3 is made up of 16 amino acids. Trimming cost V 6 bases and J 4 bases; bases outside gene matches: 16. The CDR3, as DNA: TGCAGCGTCGAGTGGGCCGCCAGGGGGCAGGCCTATGGCTACACCTTC. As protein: CSVEWAARGQAYGYTF.

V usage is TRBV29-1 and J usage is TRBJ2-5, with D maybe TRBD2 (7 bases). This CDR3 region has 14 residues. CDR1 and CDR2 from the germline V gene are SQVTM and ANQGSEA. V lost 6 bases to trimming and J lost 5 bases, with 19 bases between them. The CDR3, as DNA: TGCAGCGTCCCCGAGAGGGGGAGGGGGGAGACCCAGTACTTC. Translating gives CSVPERGRGETQYF.

The CDR3 nucleotides read TGCGCCAGCAGCTTGGAAAAGGGAGGTTCTCCTGAAGCTTTCTTT. Translating gives CASSLEKGGSPEAFF. The rearrangement links TRBV5-1 to TRBJ1-1; no clear D. With 0 bases removed from V and 6 bases from J, the gap between germline ends came to 15 bases. The CDR3 totals 15 residues. CDR1 and CDR2 (germline): SGHRS, YFSETQ.

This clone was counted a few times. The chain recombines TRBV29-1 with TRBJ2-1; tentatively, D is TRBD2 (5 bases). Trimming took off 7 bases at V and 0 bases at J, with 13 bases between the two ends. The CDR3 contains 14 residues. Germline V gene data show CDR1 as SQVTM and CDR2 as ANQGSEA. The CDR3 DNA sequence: TGCAGCGCTAGACTAAAGCGCTCCTACAATGAGCAGTTCTTC. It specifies CSARLKRSYNEQFF.

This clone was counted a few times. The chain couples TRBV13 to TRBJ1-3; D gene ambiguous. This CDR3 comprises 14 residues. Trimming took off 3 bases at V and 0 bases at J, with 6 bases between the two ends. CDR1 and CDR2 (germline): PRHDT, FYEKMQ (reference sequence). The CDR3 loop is CASSFRSSGNTIYF. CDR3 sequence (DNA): TGTGCCAGCAGCTTCCGGAGCTCTGGAAACACCATATATTTT.

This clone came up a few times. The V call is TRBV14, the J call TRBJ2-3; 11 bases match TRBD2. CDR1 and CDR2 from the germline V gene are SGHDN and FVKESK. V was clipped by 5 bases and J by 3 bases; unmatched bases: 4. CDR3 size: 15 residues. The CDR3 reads CASSFRTSGTDTQYF. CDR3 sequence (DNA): TGTGCCAGCAGCTTCCGGACTAGCGGGACAGATACGCAGTATTTT.